A single sample gave rise to the 15 T cell receptor beta chains below, sequenced in a study of T cell clones after liver transplantation (dated by TCRdb to about 2019). The library was built by means of the immunoSEQ multiplex PCR assay. TCRdb's version of the immuneACCESS table is confined to in-frame rearrangements and falls short of the full clone set. An unresolved V gene accounts for under half of the shortfall where checked; the remainder is of unknown origin. The sample includes 93,000 or so clones, with about 86% observed a single time. Together, the top ten hold approximately 2.8% of the sample. The sequencing here drew on CD4+ T cells from blood, taken approximately 43 months after liver transplant. The receptors were sampled from a human patient who received a liver transplant. Following transplantation, part of the T cell population may be supplied by the graft donor rather than the patient.

V is TRBV5-6 and J is TRBJ2-7; a weak D match, TRBD1 (5 bases). The V and J ends lost 3 bases and 1 base respectively, with 14 bases between them. Germline V gives CDR1 SGHDT, CDR2 YYEEEE. CDR3 size: 15 residues. The DNA of the CDR3 is TGTGCCAGCAGCTCCAATCCCGACAGATCCTACGAGCAGTACTTC. Its translation is CASSSNPDRSYEQYF.

The chain joins TRBV7-2 to TRBJ2-3, with D tentatively TRBD1 (7 bases). Germline CDR1 is SGHTA and CDR2 is FQGNSA. The germline V and J ends were trimmed by 1 base and 3 bases, with 14 bases remaining between them. CDR3 length: 16 amino acids. CDR3 sequence reads: CASSLDGAGGTDTQYF. The CDR3 region has the DNA TGTGCCAGCAGCTTAGATGGGGCAGGGGGGACAGATACGCAGTATTTT.

The chain combines TRBV5-1 with TRBJ2-4; 9 nucleotides match TRBD1. CDR3 size: 14 residues. Germline lookup yields CDR1 SGHRS and CDR2 YFSETQ. J was trimmed by 6 bases and V by 0 bases; bases with no gene match: 1. The CDR3 reads CASSLAQGANIQYF. The CDR3 coding sequence is TGCGCCAGCAGCTTGGCACAGGGGGCAAACATTCAGTACTTC.

This clone was detected once. This chain uses TRBV28 with TRBJ2-1; possible D gene TRBD1, 6 bases. Germline-derived CDR1 and CDR2 are MDHEN and SYDVKM. The CDR3 runs to 16 residues. V was pared by 6 bases and J by 7 bases, with 22 bases between. CDR3 bases: TGTGCCAGCAGAGCCTCAGGGGTTTCGATGGAGAATGAGCAGTTCTTC. Translated, it gives CASRASGVSMENEQFF.

V is TRBV5-8 and J is TRBJ2-1; 13 bases map to TRBD2. The CDR3 runs to 18 residues. V lost 2 bases, J lost 3 bases, and 8 bases stayed unmatched. Germline CDR1 reads SGHTS; CDR2 reads YDEGEE. The CDR3 protein is CASSLGLAGEQYYNEQFF. For the CDR3, the DNA is TGTGCCAGCAGCTTAGGACTAGCGGGGGAGCAGTACTACAATGAGCAGTTCTTC.

The V call is TRBV5-1, the J call TRBJ1-5; TRBD1 matches 8 bases. With 1 base clipped from V and 5 bases from J, the junction kept 2 bases outside the gene matches. CDR3 size: 14 residues. CDR1 and CDR2 (germline): SGHRS, YFSETQ. Written as DNA, the CDR3 is TGCGCCAGCAGCTTGTCGACAGGGGATCAGCCCCAGCATTTT. Protein: CASSLSTGDQPQHF.

The chain carries TRBV6-5 and TRBJ1-4, with 9 bases lining up with TRBD1. Trimming at V came to 6 bases and at J to 8 bases, leaving 10 bases not matched to a gene. The CDR3 has 15 amino acids. Looked up from germline, CDR1 is MNHEY and CDR2 is SVGAGI. For the CDR3, the DNA is TGTGCCAGCAGACCCCGACAGGGGGGGAACGAAAAACTGTTTTTT. Its protein is CASRPRQGGNEKLFF.

V is TRBV9 and J is TRBJ2-2; D remains unclear. Trimming stripped 4 bases from V and 3 bases from J, with 13 bases between. Germline-derived CDR1 and CDR2 are SGDLS and YYNGEE. This CDR3 comprises 15 residues. The CDR3 DNA reads TGTGCCAGCAGCCCCGGTGATCTCTACACCGGGGAGCTGTTTTTT. This translates into CASSPGDLYTGELFF.

The rearrangement uses TRBV7-3 and TRBJ2-5; 12 bases are a match to TRBD2. Germline CDR1 reads SGHTA; CDR2 reads FQGTGA. Losses at the gene ends were 6 bases for V and 6 bases for J; bases not matched to a gene: 14. The CDR3 contains 17 residues. CDR3 coding DNA: TGTGCCAGCAGTTCAGAACCTAGCGGGGGGGCCCGTAAGACCCAGTACTTC. Its protein is CASSSEPSGGARKTQYF.

The chain carries TRBV2 and TRBJ2-7; perhaps TRBD2 as D (6 bases). Trimming left V 6 bases short and J 7 bases short, with 22 bases between. The CDR3 consists of 15 residues. Germline CDR1 reads SNHLY; CDR2 reads FYNNEI. The CDR3 sequence: CASRVQGRIRGEQYF. For the CDR3, the DNA is TGTGCCAGCAGGGTTCAGGGCCGGATACGGGGGGAGCAGTACTTC.

The gene calls are TRBV30 and TRBJ2-7, with D perhaps being TRBD1 or TRBD2 (5 bases each). The V gene lost 5 bases and the J gene lost 1 base, with 18 bases spanning the gap. This CDR3 is 15 amino acids long. Germline V CDR1 and CDR2: GTSNPN, SVGIG (reference sequence). The CDR3 coding sequence is TGTGCCTGGTCTACCCGCCGGGACCGATCCTACGAGCAGTACTTC. Protein product: CAWSTRRDRSYEQYF.

The chain employs TRBV5-1 and TRBJ1-1; perhaps TRBD1 as D (5 bases). V was pared by 4 bases and J by 1 base, with 32 bases between. This CDR3 has 21 residues. The germline CDR1 and CDR2 sequences are SGHRS and YFSETQ. CDR3 DNA sequence: TGCGCCAGCAGCGGAGACAAAACCCCGGGGGGTGACAAAACCCCGAACACTGAAGCTTTCTTT. Translated, it gives CASSGDKTPGGDKTPNTEAFF.

This chain connects TRBV6-6 to TRBJ1-6; a weak D match, TRBD1 (6 bases). CDR3 length: 15 residues. The V end was cut by 5 bases, the J end by 8 bases, with 16 bases between. Germline CDR1 MNHNY, CDR2 SVGAGI (reference sequence). The CDR3 sequence is CASSPPTGTHSPLHF. The CDR3 bases are TGTGCCAGCAGTCCGCCGACAGGAACGCATTCACCCCTCCACTTT.

This chain joins TRBV23-1 and TRBJ2-7, with 9 bases aligning to TRBD1. TRBV23-1 is an open reading frame, and its role is uncertain. V gave up 0 bases and J gave up 4 bases; unmatched junction bases: 13. The CDR3 loop spans 18 amino acids. CDR3 protein: CASSQSGEDRGFEYEQYF. DNA of the CDR3: TGCGCCAGCAGTCAATCCGGAGAAGACAGGGGGTTTGAGTACGAGCAGTACTTC.

The gene calls are TRBV11-1 and TRBJ2-7, with 14 bases aligning to TRBD2. The CDR3 loop spans 15 amino acids. Losses at the gene ends were 6 bases for V and 5 bases for J; bases not matched to a gene: 6. Germline V CDR1 and CDR2: SGHAT, FQDESV (reference sequence). The CDR3 is CASSLGLAGGNEQYF. DNA for the CDR3: TGTGCCAGCAGTCTTGGACTAGCGGGAGGAAACGAGCAGTACTTC.